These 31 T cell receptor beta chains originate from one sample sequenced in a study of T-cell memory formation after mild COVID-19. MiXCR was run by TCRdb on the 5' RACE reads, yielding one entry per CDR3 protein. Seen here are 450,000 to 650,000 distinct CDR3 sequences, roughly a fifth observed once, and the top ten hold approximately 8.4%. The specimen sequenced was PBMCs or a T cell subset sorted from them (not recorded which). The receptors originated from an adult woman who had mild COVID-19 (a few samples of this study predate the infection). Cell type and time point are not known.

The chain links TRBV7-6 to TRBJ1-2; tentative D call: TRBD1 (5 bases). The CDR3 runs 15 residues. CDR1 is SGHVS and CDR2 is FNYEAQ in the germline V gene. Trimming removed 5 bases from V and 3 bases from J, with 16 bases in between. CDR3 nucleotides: TGTGCCAGCAGCCCCACGGGGGAGGCGGACTATGGCTACACCTTC. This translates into CASSPTGEADYGYTF.

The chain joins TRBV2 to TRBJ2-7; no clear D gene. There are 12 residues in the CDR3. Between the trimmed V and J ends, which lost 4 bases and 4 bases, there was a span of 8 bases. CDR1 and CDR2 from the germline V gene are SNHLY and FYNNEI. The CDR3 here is CASSATDYEQYF. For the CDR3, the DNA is TGTGCCAGCAGTGCCACGGATTACGAGCAGTACTTC.

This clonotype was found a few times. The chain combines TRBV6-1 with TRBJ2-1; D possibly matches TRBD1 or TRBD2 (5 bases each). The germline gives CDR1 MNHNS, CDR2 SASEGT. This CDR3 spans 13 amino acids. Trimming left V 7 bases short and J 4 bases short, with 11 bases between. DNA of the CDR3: TGTGCCAGCACCGAATGGGGGTACAATGAGCAGTTCTTC. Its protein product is CASTEWGYNEQFF.

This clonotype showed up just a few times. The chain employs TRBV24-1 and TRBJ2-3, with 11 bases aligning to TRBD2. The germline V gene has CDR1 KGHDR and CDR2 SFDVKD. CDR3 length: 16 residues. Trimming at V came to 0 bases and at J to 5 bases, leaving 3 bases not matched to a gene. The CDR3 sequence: CATSDLTSGRGDTQYF. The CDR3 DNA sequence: TGTGCCACCAGTGATTTGACTAGCGGGAGAGGAGATACGCAGTATTTT.

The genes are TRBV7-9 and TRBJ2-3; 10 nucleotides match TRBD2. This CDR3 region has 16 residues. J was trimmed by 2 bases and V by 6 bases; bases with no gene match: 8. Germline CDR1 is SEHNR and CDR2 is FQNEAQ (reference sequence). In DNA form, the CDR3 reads TGTGCCAGCAGTCCCCTAGCGGGGGACCTCACAGATACGCAGTATTTT. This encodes CASSPLAGDLTDTQYF.

CDR3 sequence (DNA): TGTGCCAGCAGCTCAGTAGGCACAGATACGCAGTATTTT. Translation: CASSSVGTDTQYF. The rearrangement links TRBV7-9 to TRBJ2-3, with no clear D. V dropped 4 bases and J dropped 1 base, with 6 bases sitting between them. The CDR3 spans 13 residues. Germline V lookup: CDR1 SEHNR, CDR2 FQNEAQ (reference sequence).

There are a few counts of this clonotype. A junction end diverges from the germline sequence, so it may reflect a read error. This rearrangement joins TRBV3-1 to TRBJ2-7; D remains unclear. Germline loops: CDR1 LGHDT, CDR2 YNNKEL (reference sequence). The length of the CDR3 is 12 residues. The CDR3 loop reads CASSQLDGTHHF. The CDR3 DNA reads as TGTGCCAGCAGCCAGTTGGACGGAACACACCATTTC.

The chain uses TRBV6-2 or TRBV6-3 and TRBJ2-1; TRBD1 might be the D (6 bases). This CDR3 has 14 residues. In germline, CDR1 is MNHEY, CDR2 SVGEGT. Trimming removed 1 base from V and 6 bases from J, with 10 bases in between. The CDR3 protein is CASSYLSRGNEQFF. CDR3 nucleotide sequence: TGTGCCAGCAGTTACTTATCCAGGGGCAATGAGCAGTTCTTC.

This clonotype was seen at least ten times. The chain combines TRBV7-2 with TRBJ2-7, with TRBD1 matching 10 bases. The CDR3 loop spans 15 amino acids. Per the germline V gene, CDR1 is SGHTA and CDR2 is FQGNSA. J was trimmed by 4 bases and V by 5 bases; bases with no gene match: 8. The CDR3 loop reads CASSPSTGQGYEQYF. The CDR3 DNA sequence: TGTGCCAGCAGCCCGTCCACGGGACAGGGGTACGAGCAGTACTTC.

The CDR3 loop is CASSQDDSRVGDTQYF. CDR3 coding DNA: TGTGCCAGCAGCCAAGATGACAGCCGTGTTGGAGATACGCAGTATTTT. The chain uses TRBV14 and TRBJ2-3; weak D call: TRBD1 (5 bases). Trimming pared 0 bases from V and 5 bases from J, leaving 15 bases between. The CDR3 loop spans 16 amino acids. The germline gives CDR1 SGHDN, CDR2 FVKESK.

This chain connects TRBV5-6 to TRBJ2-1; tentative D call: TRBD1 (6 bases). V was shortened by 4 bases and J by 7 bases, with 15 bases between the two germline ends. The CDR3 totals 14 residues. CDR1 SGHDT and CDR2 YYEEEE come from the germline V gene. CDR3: CASSPPTGGNEQFF. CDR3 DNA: TGTGCCAGCAGCCCTCCGACAGGAGGAAATGAGCAGTTCTTC.

The CDR3, as DNA: TGTGCCAGCAGCTTAGGCCGGGACAGGGGTAGCGTAAACTATGGCTACACCTTC. Protein: CASSLGRDRGSVNYGYTF. The chain is built from TRBV7-8 and TRBJ1-2, with TRBD1 matching over 10 bases. The CDR3 is made up of 18 amino acids. In germline, CDR1 is SGHVS, CDR2 FQNEAQ. The V gene end was trimmed by 1 base and the J gene end by 2 bases; junction bases not matched to a gene: 10. Full variable domain (missing parts from reference TRBV7-8 and TRBJ1-2): GAGVSQSPRYKVAKRGQDVALRCDPISGHVSLFWYQQALGQGPEFLTYFQNEAQLDKSGLPSDRFFAERPEGSVSTLKIQRTQQEDSAVYLCASSLGRDRGSVNYGYTFGSGTRLTVV.

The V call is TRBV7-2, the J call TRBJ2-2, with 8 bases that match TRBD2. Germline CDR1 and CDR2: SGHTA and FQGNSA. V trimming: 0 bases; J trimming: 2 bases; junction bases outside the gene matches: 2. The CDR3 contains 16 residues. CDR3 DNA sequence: TGTGCCAGCAGCTTAGCTAGCGGGGTAAACACCGGGGAGCTGTTTTTT. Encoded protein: CASSLASGVNTGELFF.

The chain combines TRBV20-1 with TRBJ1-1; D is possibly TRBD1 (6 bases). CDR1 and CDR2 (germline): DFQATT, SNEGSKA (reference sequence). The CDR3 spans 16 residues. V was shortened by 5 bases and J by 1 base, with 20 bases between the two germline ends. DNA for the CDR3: TGCAGTGCTCCCCGGGGGGGGACAACCTGGAACACTGAAGCTTTCTTT. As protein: CSAPRGGTTWNTEAFF.

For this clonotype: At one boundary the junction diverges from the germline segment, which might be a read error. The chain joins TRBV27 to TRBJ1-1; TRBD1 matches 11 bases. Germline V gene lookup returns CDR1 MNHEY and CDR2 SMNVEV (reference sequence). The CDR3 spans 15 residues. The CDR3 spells CDSSRTGGEGTEAFF. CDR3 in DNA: TGTGACAGCAGCCGGACAGGGGGCGAAGGGACTGAAGCTTTCTTT.

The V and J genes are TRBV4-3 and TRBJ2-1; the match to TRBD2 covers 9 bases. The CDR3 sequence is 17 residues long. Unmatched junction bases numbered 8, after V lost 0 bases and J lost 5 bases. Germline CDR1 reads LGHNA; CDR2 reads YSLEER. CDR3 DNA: TGCGCCAGCAGCCAAGAGTTGTCTAGCGGGGCCCACAATGAGCAGTTCTTC. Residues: CASSQELSSGAHNEQFF.

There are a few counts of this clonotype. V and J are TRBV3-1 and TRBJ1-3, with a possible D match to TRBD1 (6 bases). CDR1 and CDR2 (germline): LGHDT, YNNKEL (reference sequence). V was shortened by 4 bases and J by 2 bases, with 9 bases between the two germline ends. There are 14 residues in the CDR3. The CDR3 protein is CASSRGDTGNTIYF. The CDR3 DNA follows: TGTGCCAGCAGCCGAGGGGACACTGGAAACACCATATATTTT.

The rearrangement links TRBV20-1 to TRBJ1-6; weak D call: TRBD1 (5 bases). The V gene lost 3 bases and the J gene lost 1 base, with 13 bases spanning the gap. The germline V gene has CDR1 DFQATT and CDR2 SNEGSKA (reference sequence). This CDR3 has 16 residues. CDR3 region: CSASTGYRSYNSPLHF. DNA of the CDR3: TGCAGTGCTAGTACCGGATACAGGTCCTATAATTCACCCCTCCACTTT.

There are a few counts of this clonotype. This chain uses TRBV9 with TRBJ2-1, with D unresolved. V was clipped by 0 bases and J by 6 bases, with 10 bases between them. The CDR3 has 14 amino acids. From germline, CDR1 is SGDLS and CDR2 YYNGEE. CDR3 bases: TGTGCCAGCAGCGTAGGGTCCGGGCCCAATGAGCAGTTCTTC. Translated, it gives CASSVGSGPNEQFF. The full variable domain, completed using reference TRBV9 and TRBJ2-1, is DSGVTQTPKHLITATGQRVTLRCSPRSGDLSVYWYQQSLDQGLQFLIQYYNGEERAKGNILERFSAQQFPDLHSELNLSSLELGDSALYFCASSVGSGPNEQFFGPGTRLTVL.

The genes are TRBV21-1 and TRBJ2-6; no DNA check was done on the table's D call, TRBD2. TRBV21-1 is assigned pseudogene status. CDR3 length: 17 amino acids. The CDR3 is CASSPRHVRTGANVLTF. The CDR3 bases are TGTGCCAGCAGCCCCCGCCATGTGAGGACTGGGGCCAACGTCCTGACTTTC.

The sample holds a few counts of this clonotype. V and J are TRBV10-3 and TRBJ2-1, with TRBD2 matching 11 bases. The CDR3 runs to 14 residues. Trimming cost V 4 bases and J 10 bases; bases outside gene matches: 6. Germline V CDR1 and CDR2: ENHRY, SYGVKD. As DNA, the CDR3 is TGTGCCATCAGTGGTAGCGGGGGGGCGCGGGAGCAGTTCTTC. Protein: CAISGSGGAREQFF.

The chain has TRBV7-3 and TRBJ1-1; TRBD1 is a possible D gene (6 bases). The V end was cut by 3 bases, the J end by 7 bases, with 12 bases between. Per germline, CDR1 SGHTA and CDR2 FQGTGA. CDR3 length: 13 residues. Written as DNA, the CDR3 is TGTGCCAGCAGCTTCTCCAGGGGAGGTGAAGCTTTCTTT. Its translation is CASSFSRGGEAFF.

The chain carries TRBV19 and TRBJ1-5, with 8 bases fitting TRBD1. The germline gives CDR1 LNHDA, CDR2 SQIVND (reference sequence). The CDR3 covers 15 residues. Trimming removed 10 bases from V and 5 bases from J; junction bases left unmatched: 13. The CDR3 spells CATTLDRGRDQPQHF. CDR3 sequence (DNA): TGTGCCACCACACTCGACAGGGGTCGGGATCAGCCCCAGCATTTT.

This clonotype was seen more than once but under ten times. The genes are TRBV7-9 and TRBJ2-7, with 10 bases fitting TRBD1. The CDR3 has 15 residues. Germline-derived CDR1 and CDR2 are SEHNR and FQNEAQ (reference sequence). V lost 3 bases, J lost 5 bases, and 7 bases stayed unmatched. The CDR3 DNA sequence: TGTGCCAGCAGCTTCTACCGGGACAGGGGCCACGAGCAGTACTTC. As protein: CASSFYRDRGHEQYF.

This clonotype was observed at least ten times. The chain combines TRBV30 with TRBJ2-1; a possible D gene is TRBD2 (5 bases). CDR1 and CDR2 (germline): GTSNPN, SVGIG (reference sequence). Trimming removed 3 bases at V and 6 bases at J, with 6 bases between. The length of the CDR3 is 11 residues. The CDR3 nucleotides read TGTGCCTGGAGGCGGGTCAATGAGCAGTTCTTC. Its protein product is CAWRRVNEQFF. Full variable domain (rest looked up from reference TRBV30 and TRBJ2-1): SQTIHQWPATLVQPVGSPLSLECTVEGTSNPNLYWYRQAAGRGLQLLFYSVGIGQISSEVPQNLSASRPQDRQFILSSKKLLLSDSGFYLCAWRRVNEQFFGPGTRLTVL.

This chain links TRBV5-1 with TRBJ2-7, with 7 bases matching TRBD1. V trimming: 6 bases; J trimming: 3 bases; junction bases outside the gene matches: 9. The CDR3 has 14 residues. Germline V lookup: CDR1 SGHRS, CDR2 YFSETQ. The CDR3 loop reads CASKGAPQGYEQYF. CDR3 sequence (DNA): TGCGCCAGCAAGGGGGCCCCCCAGGGCTACGAGCAGTACTTC.

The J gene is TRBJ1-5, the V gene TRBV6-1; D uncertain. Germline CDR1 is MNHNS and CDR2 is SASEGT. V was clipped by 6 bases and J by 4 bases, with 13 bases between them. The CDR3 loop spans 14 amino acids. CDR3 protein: CASSLTRVNQPQHF. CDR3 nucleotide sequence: TGTGCCAGCAGCCTGACGAGGGTGAATCAGCCCCAGCATTTT.

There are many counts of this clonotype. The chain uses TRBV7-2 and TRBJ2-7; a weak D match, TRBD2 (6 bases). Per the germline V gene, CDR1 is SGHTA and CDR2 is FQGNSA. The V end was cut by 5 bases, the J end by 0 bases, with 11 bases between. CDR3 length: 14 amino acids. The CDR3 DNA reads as TGTGCCAGCAGCCCCCGGGAGACCTCCTACGAGCAGTACTTC. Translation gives CASSPRETSYEQYF.

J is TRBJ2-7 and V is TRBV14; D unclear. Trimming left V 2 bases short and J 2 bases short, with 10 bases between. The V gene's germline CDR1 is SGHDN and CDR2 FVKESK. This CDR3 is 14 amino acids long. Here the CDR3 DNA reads TGTGCCAGCAGCCAATACCCCAACACCTACGAGCAGTACTTC. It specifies CASSQYPNTYEQYF.

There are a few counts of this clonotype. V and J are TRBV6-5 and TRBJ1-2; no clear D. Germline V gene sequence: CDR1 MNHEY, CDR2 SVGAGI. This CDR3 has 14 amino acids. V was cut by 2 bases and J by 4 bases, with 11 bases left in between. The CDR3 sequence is CASSYNRKTYGYTF. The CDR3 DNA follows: TGTGCCAGCAGTTACAACAGAAAGACCTATGGCTACACCTTC.

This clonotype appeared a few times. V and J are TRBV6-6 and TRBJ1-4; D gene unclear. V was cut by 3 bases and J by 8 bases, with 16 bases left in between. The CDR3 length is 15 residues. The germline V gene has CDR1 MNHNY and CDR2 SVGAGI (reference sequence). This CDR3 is CASSYDALSGEKLFF. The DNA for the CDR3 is TGTGCCAGCAGTTATGATGCTCTTTCGGGAGAAAAACTGTTTTTT.